Included here is one T cell receptor beta chain sequence, with context. Antigen: not known. This table comes from immunoSEQ multiplex PCR, and its TCRdb copy is limited to in-frame clones, with some not included. The sample has roughly 150,000 clones; 91% are singletons. Germline CDR1 is SGHKS and CDR2 is YYEKEE (reference sequence). This CDR3 spans 13 amino acids. Trimming removed 2 bases from V and 6 bases from J, with 12 bases in between. This sample is drawn from a study of T cell responses to AZD1222 COVID-19 vaccine. Study-level results: At baseline, seropositivity was found in only 5 to 7 AZD1222 recipients. Repertoire sampling occurred only after the peak T cell response. White British people made up most donors, females outnumbered males, and clonal diversity was possibly underestimated. Two AZD1222 doses significantly raised spike-specific TCR breadth and depth over controls.

Sequences were derived from peripheral blood, sampled 28 days after the second AZD1222 dose. The V and J genes are TRBV5-5 and TRBJ2-7; tentatively, D is TRBD1 (6 bases). The TCR was taken from an adult who received the AZD1222 COVID-19 vaccine. The chain's CDR3 is CASSLQGPGEQYF. In nucleotides, the CDR3 is TGTGCCAGCAGCTTACAGGGCCCAGGCGAGCAGTACTTC. Looking up the rest from reference TRBV5-5 and TRBJ2-7 gives the full variable domain: DAGVTQSPTHLIKTRGQQVTLRCSPISGHKSVSWYQQVLGQGPQFIFQYYEKEERGRGNFPDRFSARQFPNYSSELNVNALLLGDSALYLCASSLQGPGEQYFGPGTRLTVT.